The entry below gives a single T cell receptor beta chain sequence along with its context. Its antigen remains undetermined. There are no base qualities to consult, and no much larger clone falls within one base. The library came from the immunoSEQ multiplex PCR assay. For most patients, genomic DNA was isolated using the Qiagen DNeasy Blood and Tissue Kit and was shipped frozen to Adaptive Biotechnologies for TCR sequencing. High-throughput TCR-beta CDR3 sequencing of genomic DNA from most patients was performed by Adaptive Biotechnologies. Turning to the authors' computational methods: TCR sequencing data for 15 to 20 patients were retrieved from Adaptive's ImmunoSEQ software; three other patients were processed with MiXCR and VDJtools. To correct CD4 versus CD8 sorting errors, sequences present in both subsets at a frequency ratio below 5:1 were removed. Because the origin of CDR3 nucleotide sequences shared between donor and recipient could not be assigned, those sequences were removed. At least 2-fold expansion over unstimulated cells and a minimum CFSE-low frequency of 0.002% (template counts) or 0.001% (read counts) were required for clones to be classified as alloreactive. Clones were considered mappable if detected in sequenced pre-transplant spleen, lymph node, or MLR CFSE-low populations of the donor or recipient. The cumulative frequency of alloreactive clones was calculated as a percentage of all sequences, weighted by copy number. Not all clones reach the TCRdb copy of this immuneACCESS table, which keeps in-frame sequences only. Checked studies attribute under half of the gap to unresolved V genes and leave the rest unexplained. V and J calls and clone size are those listed in that table; D and trimming were worked out from the DNA. This sample comprises roughly 97,000 clones, around 92% of them detected only once. Around 0.2% of the sample lies in the top ten.

The CDR3 runs 12 amino acids, cysteine and phenylalanine included. Only the CDR3 part of the read is kept: 36 bases, read in frame from the first base. The CDR1 and CDR2 encoded by the germline V gene (reference sequence) are SGHKS and YYEKEE. V drops 4 bases and J drops 3 bases, leaving 4 bases in between. This record belongs to a study of graft-versus-host responses after intestinal transplantation (dated by TCRdb to 2020 to 2022). About the full investigation: The transplants that recipients received were multivisceral, liver-intestinal, or isolated intestinal. Anti-thymocyte globulin induction was given to all recipients, followed by maintenance tacrolimus and steroids for around three years. Graft-versus-host and host-versus-graft alloreactive T cell clones were tracked in the graft, circulation and bone marrow after intestinal transplantation using bulk TCR-beta CDR3 sequencing. Alloreactive clones were identified by sequencing pre-transplant mixed lymphocyte reaction products and comparing them with unstimulated pre-transplant donor and recipient T cells. The cohort enrolled roughly 25 intestinal transplant recipients including one retransplant, and a few patients lacking pretransplant specimens were excluded. A peak of at least 4% donor T cells among recipient peripheral blood mononuclear cells was the definition used for donor T cell macrochimerism. Instead of going to the commercial service, samples from a few later patients were sequenced in-house on an Illumina MiSeq and processed with MiXCR.

The time point label corresponds to: cells obtained before transplantation from donor or recipient. CD3+CD4+ and CD3+CD8+ populations were FACS-sorted from unstimulated pre-transplant donor and recipient cells taken from spleen or lymph nodes. Results the study describes overall, beyond this receptor: In the allografts of patients with donor T cell macrochimerism, GvH to HvG T cell clonal ratios were high. Early after transplant, peak levels of circulating GvH clones were associated with declines in HvG clones. Conclusions were limited by the relatively low number and heterogeneity of intestinal transplant patients. GvH clones were detected in recipient bone marrow, and some appeared earlier in ileal mucosa or blood, consistent with an intestinal mucosal origin.

The sequence came from a human donor who was the organ donor for an intestinal transplant. The rearranged segments are TRBV5-5 and TRBJ2-2, with no confidently assigned D gene. The sample here was unstimulated CD4+ T cells sorted from spleen or lymph node cells, taken before transplant. The DNA sequence follows: TGTGCCAGCAGCACATACACCGGGGAGCTGTTTTTT. Translation gives CASSTYTGELFF. The reference TRBV5-5 and TRBJ2-2 proteins fill in what lies around the CDR3, so the full variable domain reads DAGVTQSPTHLIKTRGQQVTLRCSPISGHKSVSWYQQVLGQGPQFIFQYYEKEERGRGNFPDRFSARQFPNYSSELNVNALLLGDSALYLCASSTYTGELFFGEGSRLTVL.